This is a list of T cell receptor beta chains from one sample in a study of cytomegalovirus exposure and HLA in healthy donors. Clones were read by immunoSEQ multiplex PCR, and TCRdb kept only the in-frame ones, dropping some. Found here are roughly 260,000 clones, almost 85% of them singletons; the top ten hold roughly 2%. Specimen: PBMCs. These receptors were obtained from a woman aged 35 to 49 in good health and CMV-seropositive. Each CDR3 is given with its conserved first and last residue. A D gene is named only where the DNA matches it firmly. Clone size is shown for a subset of rows, as once, few, many or a class of expanded clone.

>TRBJ2-7|NA|TRBV18|NA
TGTGCCAGCTCCCCCCTAGGCACTGGAGGGCACGAGCAGTACTTC
CASSPLGTGGHEQYF
>TRBJ2-2|NA|TRBV30|NA
TGTGCCTGGAGTGTAGGTGACGGGACCGGGGAGCTGTTTTTT
CAWSVGDGTGELFF
>TRBJ2-5|NA|TRBV28|once
TGTGCCAGCAGTCCCATCTGGGGCAGGGGAGAGACCCAGTACTTC
CASSPIWGRGETQYF
>TRBJ2-3|NA|TRBV5-6|NA
TGTGCCAGCACCGTGAGGGGGGGTGGAGATACGCAGTATTTT
CASTVRGGGDTQYF
>TRBJ2-3|TRBD2|TRBV2|NA
TGTGCCAGCAGTGAGTGGGGGGGGTTGACAGATACGCAGTATTTT
CASSEWGGLTDTQYF
>TRBJ2-1|NA|TRBV15|NA
TGTGCCACCAGCAGAGTGAGAGGGGAGGTATTTAATGAGCAGTTCTTC
CATSRVRGEVFNEQFF
>TRBJ2-2|NA|TRBV27|once
TGTGCCAGCAGTCCCCCGACTGTGGGGGCTTTCACCGGGGAGCTGTTTTTT
CASSPPTVGAFTGELFF
>TRBJ1-1|TRBD1|TRBV6-5|NA
TGTGCCAGCAGTGGGGCTAGGGGGCCAGAAGCTTTCTTT
CASSGARGPEAFF
>TRBJ1-1|NA|TRBV7-2|NA
TGTGCCAGCAGCCTAGAGGGAGGCACTGAAGCTTTCTTT
CASSLEGGTEAFF
>TRBJ2-5|NA|TRBV5-1|NA
TGCGCCAGCAGCTCCTCCGCGGTCCAAGAGACCCAGTACTTC
CASSSSAVQETQYF
>TRBJ2-1|NA|TRBV9|NA
TGTGCCAGCACCCCCTCGGGGGACTACAATGAGCAGTTCTTC
CASTPSGDYNEQFF
>TRBJ2-6|NA|TRBV27|NA
TGTGCCAGCAGTCCCTGGGGCCTCTCTGGGGCCAACGTCCTGACTTTC
CASSPWGLSGANVLTF
>TRBJ2-7|NA|TRBV19|once
TGTGCCAGTAGTATAGATCAGCGGTCCAACTACGAGCAGTACTTC
CASSIDQRSNYEQYF
>TRBJ1-1|NA|TRBV9|NA
TGTGCCAGCAGCCTAGCGGGAGGGGGCACTGAAGCTTTCTTT
CASSLAGGGTEAFF
>TRBJ2-3|TRBD2|TRBV6-5|NA
TGTGCCAGCAGTTACTCGATTTCGGGAGGGGCAGATACGCAGTATTTT
CASSYSISGGADTQYF
>TRBJ1-5|NA|TRBV28|NA
TGTGCCAGCGCCTTGGAGGGTTTTGTGAGCAATCAGCCCCAGCATTTT
CASALEGFVSNQPQHF
>TRBJ1-1|NA|TRBV6-1|NA
TGTGCCAGCAGTGAAGCAGGGGGGAACACTGAAGCTTTCTTT
CASSEAGGNTEAFF
>TRBJ2-5|TRBD1|TRBV7-9|NA
TGTGCCAGCAGCTTAGACAGGGGGCTCGAAGAGACCCAGTACTTC
CASSLDRGLEETQYF
>TRBJ2-7|NA|TRBV21-1|NA
TGTGCCAGCACCGACAGGGGTAGCTCCTACGAGCAGTACTTC
CASTDRGSSYEQYF
>TRBJ2-1|NA|TRBV6-1|NA
TGTGCCAGCAGTGAAGCGCTTCGAGGATATGAGCAGTTCTTC
CASSEALRGYEQFF
>TRBJ1-2|TRBD1|TRBV5-4|NA
TGTGCCAGCAGCTACGGACAGGGCTCTTATGGCTACACCTTC
CASSYGQGSYGYTF
>TRBJ2-5|NA|TRBV28|NA
TGTGCCAGCAGTTTAAGTGGACAGAGCAAAGAGACCCAGTACTTC
CASSLSGQSKETQYF
>TRBJ2-3|TRBD2|TRBV4-3|few
TGCGCCAGCAGCCAAGGATCCGGGACTAGCGGGAGGTCCCCCAGCACAGATACGCAGTATTTT
CASSQGSGTSGRSPSTDTQYF
>TRBJ2-1|NA|TRBV30|NA
TGTGCCTGGACAGGGGTGGACAATGAGCAGTTCTTC
CAWTGVDNEQFF
>TRBJ1-6|NA|TRBV5-1|NA
TGCGCCAGCAGGATGGAACAGGCCAATTCACCCCTCCACTTT
CASRMEQANSPLHF
>TRBJ2-7|NA|TRBV6-5|NA
TGTGCCAGCAGTTTCTCACCGGGGGCCTACGAGCAGTACTTC
CASSFSPGAYEQYF
>TRBJ2-7|NA|TRBV27|NA
TGTGCCAGCAGGTCCTCGGGCGGGCCAAGCTCCTACGAGCAGTACTTC
CASRSSGGPSSYEQYF
>TRBJ2-1|TRBD2|TRBV6-5|NA
TGTGCCAGCAGAGGACTAGCCACCTACAATGAGCAGTTCTTC
CASRGLATYNEQFF
>TRBJ2-5|NA|TRBV28|NA
TGTGCCAGCAGTTCTGGACTACTAGAGACCCAGTACTTC
CASSSGLLETQYF
>TRBJ2-2|TRBD1|TRBV4-2|NA
TGTGCCAGCGGATACCGAACAGGGGGCGCGTCCGGGGAGCTGTTTTTT
CASGYRTGGASGELFF
>TRBJ2-7|TRBD1|TRBV11-3|NA
TGTGCCAGCAGCTCGACAGGGGTCTCCTACGAGCAGTACTTC
CASSSTGVSYEQYF
>TRBJ1-6|NA|TRBV21-1|NA
TGTGCCAGCAGCAATGGGCAGGGATCAGGGGTCTCACCCCTCCACTTT
CASSNGQGSGVSPLHF
>TRBJ2-7|TRBD2|TRBV6-5|NA
TGTGCCAGCAGTACGCCGGGGGGACGTTACGAGCAGTACTTC
CASSTPGGRYEQYF
>TRBJ1-6|NA|TRBV28|NA
TGTGCCAGCTCTGGGGGGACGCAGCATTCACCCCTCCACTTT
CASSGGTQHSPLHF
>TRBJ2-6|TRBD2|TRBV18|NA
TGTGCCAGCTCACCAAACGGGGGAGGGCTGACCGGGGCCAACGTCCTGACTTTC
CASSPNGGGLTGANVLTF
>TRBJ1-5|NA|TRBV5-1|NA
TGCGCCAGCAGACAAAATACAGGGTCGGATCAGCCCCAGCATTTT
CASRQNTGSDQPQHF
>TRBJ1-5|NA|TRBV30|few
TGTGCCTGGAAGGTTTCAGGAATTCATAGCAATCAGCCCCAGCATTTT
CAWKVSGIHSNQPQHF
>TRBJ2-7|TRBD2|TRBV10-3|few
TGTGCCATCGGGGGAGGGTCAGGAGAGCAGTACTTC
CAIGGGSGEQYF
>TRBJ2-7|NA|TRBV7-9|NA
TGTGCCAGCAGCTTAGTCGGTGGGGCGGGATCCTACGAGCAGTACTTC
CASSLVGGAGSYEQYF
>TRBJ2-7|TRBD2|TRBV28|NA
TGTGCCAGCAGTTCCTCTAAGACTAGCCTTAGCTCCTACGAGCAGTACTTC
CASSSSKTSLSSYEQYF
>TRBJ2-7|NA|TRBV7-9|NA
TGTGCCAGCAGCTCACAGGTAGTCGAGCAGTACTTC
CASSSQVVEQYF
>TRBJ1-4|TRBD1|TRBV19|NA
TGTGCCAGTAGTAACTCCGGGACAGGACTTAATGAAAAACTGTTTTTT
CASSNSGTGLNEKLFF
>TRBJ2-3|TRBD2|TRBV5-5|NA
TGTGCCAGCAGCCCGGGTAGCGGGAGGGCCGTGGATACGCAGTATTTT
CASSPGSGRAVDTQYF
>TRBJ1-2|TRBD1|TRBV28|few
TGTGCCAGCAGTTTAAACAGGGGAGGCGGTGGCTACACCTTC
CASSLNRGGGGYTF
>TRBJ2-7|TRBD2|TRBV7-2|NA
TGTGCCAGCAGCTTAGCTTTTAGCGGGAGGACGATATCCTACGAGCAGTACTTC
CASSLAFSGRTISYEQYF
>TRBJ2-1|TRBD2|TRBV27|NA
TGTGCCAGCAGCCGAGCGGGAGGGGAAAATGAGCAGTTCTTC
CASSRAGGENEQFF
>TRBJ2-5|NA|TRBV7-9|NA
TGTGCCAGCAGCTTATGGGCTAGCGATCGAGAGACCCAGTACTTC
CASSLWASDRETQYF
>TRBJ1-5|NA|TRBV6-6|NA
TGTGCCAGCAGTCCAGATGACAGCCGACGCAATCAGCCCCAGCATTTT
CASSPDDSRRNQPQHF
>TRBJ1-3|NA|TRBV11-1|NA
TGTGCCAGCAGCTTAGCGAATGCGAACACCATATATTTT
CASSLANANTIYF
>TRBJ1-5|NA|TRBV18|NA
TGTGCCAGCTCAATACTAGACAATCAGCCCCAGCATTTT
CASSILDNQPQHF
>TRBJ2-1|TRBD1|TRBV15|NA
TGTGCCAGCTCCGTCGCCGGGACAGGTTGGTTATATGAGCAGTTCTTC
CASSVAGTGWLYEQFF
>TRBJ2-2|NA|TRBV4-2|NA
TGTGCCAGCAGCCTAGGGGCGGAAGGGGGTACCGGGGAGCTGTTTTTT
CASSLGAEGGTGELFF
>TRBJ2-2|NA|TRBV19|few
TGTGCCAGTAGTATAGGAAGCTTGCTTAACACCGGGGAGCTGTTTTTT
CASSIGSLLNTGELFF
>TRBJ2-2|NA|TRBV7-3|NA
TGTGCCAGCAGACTAGGGACTTTTAACACCGGGGAGCTGTTTTTT
CASRLGTFNTGELFF